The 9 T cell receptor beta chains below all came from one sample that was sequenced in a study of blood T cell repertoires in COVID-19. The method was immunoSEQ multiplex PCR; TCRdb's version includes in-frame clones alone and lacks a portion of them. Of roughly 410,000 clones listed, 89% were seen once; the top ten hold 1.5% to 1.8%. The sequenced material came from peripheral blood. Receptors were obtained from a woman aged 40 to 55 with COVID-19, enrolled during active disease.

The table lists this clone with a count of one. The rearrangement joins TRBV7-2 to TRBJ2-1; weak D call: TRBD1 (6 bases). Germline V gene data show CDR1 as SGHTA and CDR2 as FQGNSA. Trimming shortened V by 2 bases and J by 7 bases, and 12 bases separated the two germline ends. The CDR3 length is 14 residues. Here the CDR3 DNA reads TGTGCCAGCAGCTTAACGGGACAAATAAATGAGCAGTTCTTC. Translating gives CASSLTGQINEQFF.

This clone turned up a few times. The CDR3 spells CASSGQGSEKLFF. CDR3 DNA sequence: TGTGCCAGCAGTGGACAGGGTAGCGAAAAACTGTTTTTT. The V call is TRBV27, the J call TRBJ1-4; TRBD1 matches 8 bases. Germline V gene data show CDR1 as MNHEY and CDR2 as SMNVEV (reference sequence). The CDR3 contains 13 residues. Trimming cost V 5 bases and J 8 bases; bases outside gene matches: 4.

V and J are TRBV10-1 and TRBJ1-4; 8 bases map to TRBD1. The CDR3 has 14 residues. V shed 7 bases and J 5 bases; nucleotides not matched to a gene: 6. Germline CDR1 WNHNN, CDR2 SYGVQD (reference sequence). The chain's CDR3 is CASTPGQVNEKLFF. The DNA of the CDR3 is TGCGCCAGCACTCCGGGACAGGTGAATGAAAAACTGTTTTTT.

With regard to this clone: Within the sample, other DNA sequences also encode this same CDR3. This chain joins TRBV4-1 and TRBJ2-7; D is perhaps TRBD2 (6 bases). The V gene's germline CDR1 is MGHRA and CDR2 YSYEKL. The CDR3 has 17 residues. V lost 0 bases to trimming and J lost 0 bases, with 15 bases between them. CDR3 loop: CASSQDRGTESSYEQYF. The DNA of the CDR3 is TGCGCCAGCAGCCAAGATCGGGGGACGGAAAGCTCCTACGAGCAGTACTTC.

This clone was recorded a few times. The CDR3: CAIRQGPDGFSGNTIYF. Written as DNA, the CDR3 is TGTGCCATCAGACAGGGACCTGATGGATTTTCTGGAAACACCATATATTTT. The J gene is TRBJ1-3, the V gene TRBV10-3, with D tentatively TRBD1 (6 bases). This CDR3 is 17 amino acids long. Germline CDR1 reads ENHRY; CDR2 reads SYGVKD. Trimming removed 6 bases from V and 1 base from J, with 19 bases in between.

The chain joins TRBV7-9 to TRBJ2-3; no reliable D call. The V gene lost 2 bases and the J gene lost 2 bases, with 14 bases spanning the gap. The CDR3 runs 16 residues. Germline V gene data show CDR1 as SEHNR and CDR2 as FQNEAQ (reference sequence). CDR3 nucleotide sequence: TGTGCCAGCAGCTTATGGGTACTATCGACCACAGATACGCAGTATTTT. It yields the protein CASSLWVLSTTDTQYF.

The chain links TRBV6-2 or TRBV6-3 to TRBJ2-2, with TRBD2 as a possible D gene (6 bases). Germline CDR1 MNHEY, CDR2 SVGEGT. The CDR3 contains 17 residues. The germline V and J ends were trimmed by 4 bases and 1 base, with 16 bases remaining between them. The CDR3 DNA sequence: TGTGCCAGCAGTTTCCCGCTCGGGGGAGGGAACACCGGGGAGCTGTTTTTT. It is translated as CASSFPLGGGNTGELFF.

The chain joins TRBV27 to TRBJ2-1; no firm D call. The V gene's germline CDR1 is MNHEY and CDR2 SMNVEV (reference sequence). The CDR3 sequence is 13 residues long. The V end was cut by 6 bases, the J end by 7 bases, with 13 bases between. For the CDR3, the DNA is TGTGCCAGCAGGCCAACCGGTTTGAATGAGCAGTTCTTC. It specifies CASRPTGLNEQFF.

CDR3 nucleotide sequence: TGTGCCAGCAGCGCGGACAGCGAAAAACTGTTTTTT. It specifies CASSADSEKLFF. The chain links TRBV9 to TRBJ1-4; a possible D gene is TRBD1 (6 bases). CDR3 length: 12 amino acids. Trimming took 3 bases from V and 8 from J, leaving 8 bases between them. Looked up from germline, CDR1 is SGDLS and CDR2 is YYNGEE.